A selection of T cell receptor beta chains follows, all from one sample in a study of T cell responses to AZD1222 COVID-19 vaccine. The repertoire was sequenced with immunoSEQ multiplex PCR; TCRdb's copy has only in-frame clones and lacks some. The table shows approximately 110,000 clones, with around 94% occurring only once. The sequencing here drew on peripheral blood, taken on day 0 of AZD1222 vaccination. These receptors all come from an adult in good health. Both conserved end residues are part of each CDR3. The D gene is left open where the match is weak. Clone size is stated in some rows and not others, as once, few, many or a class when expanded.

d_gene: TRBD1
j_gene: TRBJ1-4
len: 17
v_gene: TRBV2
abundance: NA
CDR3aa: CASSEGDSKSPGEKLFF
CDR3nt: TGTGCCAGCAGTGAGGGGGACAGCAAATCCCCGGGTGAAAAACTGTTTTTT

d_gene: NA
j_gene: TRBJ2-2
len: 13
v_gene: TRBV14
abundance: NA
CDR3aa: CASSPGRTGELFF
CDR3nt: TGTGCCAGCAGCCCCGGGCGGACCGGGGAGCTGTTTTTT

d_gene: TRBD1
j_gene: TRBJ2-1
len: 17
v_gene: TRBV5-1
abundance: NA
CDR3aa: CASSLGDRDRWENEQFF
CDR3nt: TGCGCCAGCAGCTTGGGGGACCGGGACAGGTGGGAGAATGAGCAGTTCTTC

d_gene: NA
j_gene: TRBJ1-4
len: 16
v_gene: TRBV28
abundance: NA
CDR3aa: CASSLWSDTANEKLFF
CDR3nt: TGTGCCAGCAGTTTATGGTCGGACACCGCCAATGAAAAACTGTTTTTT

d_gene: TRBD1
j_gene: TRBJ1-2
len: 14
v_gene: TRBV7-2
abundance: NA
CDR3aa: CASSSFTGGGGYTF
CDR3nt: TGTGCCAGCAGTTCCTTTACAGGGGGCGGCGGCTACACCTTC

d_gene: NA
j_gene: TRBJ1-5
len: 14
v_gene: TRBV7-9
abundance: once
CDR3aa: CASSQGIGNQPQHF
CDR3nt: TGTGCCAGCAGCCAGGGAATCGGCAATCAGCCCCAGCATTTT

d_gene: TRBD1
j_gene: TRBJ1-5
len: 15
v_gene: TRBV2
abundance: NA
CDR3aa: CASSAGQGNNQPQHF
CDR3nt: TGTGCCAGCAGTGCGGGACAGGGGAACAATCAGCCCCAGCATTTT

d_gene: TRBD2
j_gene: TRBJ2-7
len: 16
v_gene: TRBV5-1
abundance: NA
CDR3aa: CASSLVVGLGSYEQYF
CDR3nt: TGCGCCAGCAGCTTGGTAGTGGGACTAGGCTCCTACGAGCAGTACTTC

d_gene: NA
j_gene: TRBJ1-6
len: 13
v_gene: TRBV19
abundance: NA
CDR3aa: CATTGSYNSPLHF
CDR3nt: TGTGCCACCACTGGCTCCTATAATTCACCCCTCCACTTT

d_gene: NA
j_gene: TRBJ1-5
len: 13
v_gene: TRBV6-6
abundance: NA
CDR3aa: CASTSSWGQPQHF
CDR3nt: TGTGCCAGCACCTCGAGCTGGGGCCAGCCCCAGCATTTT

d_gene: NA
j_gene: TRBJ2-2
len: 16
v_gene: TRBV3-1/TRBV3-2
abundance: NA
CDR3aa: CASSQDVILRDGELFF
CDR3nt: TGTGCCAGCAGCCAAGATGTTATCCTGCGGGACGGGGAGCTGTTTTTT

d_gene: NA
j_gene: TRBJ1-3
len: 14
v_gene: TRBV7-9
abundance: NA
CDR3aa: CASSFINSGNTIYF
CDR3nt: TGTGCCAGCAGCTTTATTAACTCTGGAAACACCATATATTTT

d_gene: NA
j_gene: TRBJ2-3
len: 13
v_gene: TRBV11-2
abundance: NA
CDR3aa: CASSSSGTPVGYF
CDR3nt: TGTGCCAGCAGTTCCTCCGGGACCCCTGTGGGGTATTTT

d_gene: NA
j_gene: TRBJ1-5
len: 15
v_gene: TRBV3-1/TRBV3-2
abundance: NA
CDR3aa: CASSQGRGERAPQHF
CDR3nt: TGTGCCAGCAGCCAAGGGAGAGGGGAGCGTGCGCCCCAGCATTTT

d_gene: NA
j_gene: TRBJ1-5
len: 14
v_gene: TRBV3-1/TRBV3-2
abundance: NA
CDR3aa: CASSQVGSLQPQHF
CDR3nt: TGTGCCAGCAGCCAAGTGGGGTCCCTACAGCCCCAGCATTTT

d_gene: TRBD1
j_gene: TRBJ2-7
len: 15
v_gene: TRBV6-5
abundance: NA
CDR3aa: CASSYYQGALREQYF
CDR3nt: TGTGCCAGCAGTTACTACCAGGGGGCCTTACGGGAGCAGTACTTC

d_gene: TRBD1
j_gene: TRBJ1-1
len: 15
v_gene: TRBV6-5
abundance: once
CDR3aa: CASRSRTGGVTEAFF
CDR3nt: TGTGCCAGCAGATCACGGACAGGGGGGGTCACTGAAGCTTTCTTT

d_gene: NA
j_gene: TRBJ2-7
len: 13
v_gene: TRBV11-2
abundance: NA
CDR3aa: CASSLRRRDEQYF
CDR3nt: TGTGCCAGCAGCTTAAGACGCAGGGACGAGCAGTACTTC

d_gene: TRBD1
j_gene: TRBJ1-5
len: 13
v_gene: TRBV28
abundance: NA
CDR3aa: CASRRNRGQPQHF
CDR3nt: TGTGCCAGCAGACGTAACAGGGGTCAGCCCCAGCATTTT

d_gene: NA
j_gene: TRBJ2-7
len: 17
v_gene: TRBV13
abundance: once
CDR3aa: CASSLGQGPYNSYEQYF
CDR3nt: TGTGCCAGCAGCTTAGGCCAGGGGCCTTACAATTCCTACGAGCAGTACTTC

d_gene: NA
j_gene: TRBJ2-7
len: 14
v_gene: TRBV10-2
abundance: NA
CDR3aa: CASSEKGNFYEQYF
CDR3nt: TGCGCCAGCAGTGAGAAGGGGAACTTCTACGAGCAGTACTTC

d_gene: TRBD1
j_gene: TRBJ1-2
len: 17
v_gene: TRBV7-9
abundance: NA
CDR3aa: CASSSDRGNRDPYGYTF
CDR3nt: TGTGCCAGCAGCTCGGACAGGGGCAATCGGGATCCTTATGGCTACACCTTC

d_gene: NA
j_gene: TRBJ1-1
len: 15
v_gene: TRBV5-1
abundance: NA
CDR3aa: CASSTPEHWNTEAFF
CDR3nt: TGCGCCAGCAGTACCCCGGAACATTGGAACACTGAAGCTTTCTTT

d_gene: TRBD2
j_gene: TRBJ2-5
len: 18
v_gene: TRBV28
abundance: NA
CDR3aa: CASSLFFGSGGRQETQYF
CDR3nt: TGTGCCAGCAGTTTATTCTTCGGTAGCGGGGGACGCCAAGAGACCCAGTACTTC

d_gene: NA
j_gene: TRBJ1-2
len: 13
v_gene: TRBV5-1
abundance: NA
CDR3aa: CASSVGDFYGYTF
CDR3nt: TGCGCCAGCAGCGTAGGGGATTTCTATGGCTACACCTTC

d_gene: NA
j_gene: TRBJ1-6
len: 12
v_gene: TRBV12-3/TRBV12-4
abundance: NA
CDR3aa: CASSPPNSPLHF
CDR3nt: TGTGCCAGCAGTCCACCCAATTCACCCCTCCACTTT

d_gene: NA
j_gene: TRBJ2-5
len: 14
v_gene: TRBV6-6
abundance: NA
CDR3aa: CASSWGSRRETQYF
CDR3nt: TGTGCCAGCAGTTGGGGATCTAGGCGGGAGACCCAGTACTTC

d_gene: NA
j_gene: TRBJ1-3
len: 16
v_gene: TRBV4-2
abundance: NA
CDR3aa: CASSQATPDRTRRIYF
CDR3nt: TGTGCCAGCAGCCAAGCGACCCCTGACAGGACGCGTCGAATATATTTT

d_gene: NA
j_gene: TRBJ2-7
len: 14
v_gene: TRBV7-9
abundance: NA
CDR3aa: CASSLAGIAYEQYF
CDR3nt: TGTGCCAGCAGCTTAGCGGGCATCGCCTACGAGCAGTACTTC

d_gene: NA
j_gene: TRBJ2-1
len: 13
v_gene: TRBV3-1/TRBV3-2
abundance: NA
CDR3aa: CASSQARRGEQFF
CDR3nt: TGTGCCAGCAGCCAAGCGAGGCGGGGAGAGCAGTTCTTC

d_gene: NA
j_gene: TRBJ2-1
len: 13
v_gene: TRBV25-1
abundance: once
CDR3aa: CASRGIRTLEQFF
CDR3nt: TGTGCCAGCAGGGGGATCAGGACCCTTGAGCAGTTCTTC

d_gene: NA
j_gene: TRBJ2-1
len: 14
v_gene: TRBV27
abundance: NA
CDR3aa: CASSHDRLYNEQFF
CDR3nt: TGTGCCAGCAGTCATGACAGGCTTTACAATGAGCAGTTCTTC

d_gene: NA
j_gene: TRBJ1-1
len: 15
v_gene: TRBV9
abundance: NA
CDR3aa: CASSVAGRQNTEAFF
CDR3nt: TGTGCCAGCAGCGTAGCGGGCAGGCAGAACACTGAAGCTTTCTTT

d_gene: NA
j_gene: TRBJ2-6
len: 16
v_gene: TRBV2
abundance: NA
CDR3aa: CASGRGQHSGANVLTF
CDR3nt: TGTGCCAGCGGGCGGGGACAGCACTCTGGGGCCAACGTCCTGACTTTC

d_gene: TRBD2
j_gene: TRBJ2-3
len: 15
v_gene: TRBV5-1
abundance: NA
CDR3aa: CASSVLAVVSDTQYF
CDR3nt: TGCGCCAGCAGCGTTCTAGCGGTTGTCTCTGATACGCAGTATTTT

d_gene: TRBD1
j_gene: TRBJ1-2
len: 13
v_gene: TRBV5-6
abundance: NA
CDR3aa: CASSYRGTAGYTF
CDR3nt: TGTGCCAGCAGCTACCGAGGGACAGCCGGTTACACCTTC

d_gene: NA
j_gene: TRBJ1-1
len: 13
v_gene: TRBV12-3/TRBV12-4
abundance: NA
CDR3aa: CASSDQANTEAFF
CDR3nt: TGTGCCAGCAGTGATCAGGCGAACACTGAAGCTTTCTTT

d_gene: NA
j_gene: TRBJ1-1
len: 13
v_gene: TRBV11-3
abundance: NA
CDR3aa: CASSLTGVTEAFF
CDR3nt: TGTGCCAGCAGCTTGACCGGGGTCACTGAAGCTTTCTTT

d_gene: NA
j_gene: TRBJ1-1
len: 16
v_gene: TRBV6-1
abundance: NA
CDR3aa: CASSASGRGGNTEAFF
CDR3nt: TGTGCCAGCAGTGCATCCGGCAGGGGAGGGAACACTGAAGCTTTCTTT

d_gene: TRBD1
j_gene: TRBJ1-2
len: 16
v_gene: TRBV19
abundance: NA
CDR3aa: CASSIAGTATFYGYTF
CDR3nt: TGTGCCAGTAGTATAGCCGGGACAGCCACCTTCTATGGCTACACCTTC

d_gene: TRBD1
j_gene: TRBJ1-3
len: 15
v_gene: TRBV18
abundance: NA
CDR3aa: CASSPGQGYGNTIYF
CDR3nt: TGTGCCAGCTCACCGGGACAGGGCTATGGAAACACCATATATTTT

d_gene: NA
j_gene: TRBJ2-1
len: 11
v_gene: TRBV20-1
abundance: NA
CDR3aa: CSASNSRPEFF
CDR3nt: TGCAGTGCTAGTAACTCGAGACCCGAGTTCTTC

d_gene: NA
j_gene: TRBJ1-4
len: 15
v_gene: TRBV12-5
abundance: NA
CDR3aa: CASGLGRLTNEKLFF
CDR3nt: TGTGCTAGTGGTTTGGGACGGCTAACTAATGAAAAACTGTTTTTT

d_gene: NA
j_gene: TRBJ1-5
len: 20
v_gene: TRBV15
abundance: NA
CDR3aa: CATSRDRSPRGARDYQPQHF
CDR3nt: TGTGCCACCAGCAGAGATCGGTCCCCTCGGGGGGCGCGTGATTACCAGCCCCAGCATTTT